A selection of T cell receptor beta chains follows, all from one sample in a study of T-cell reconstitution after alpha-beta-depleted transplantation in children. TCRdb re-derived calls from the PCR reads in MiXCR, one entry per CDR3 protein. Of hundreds of thousands of distinct CDR3 sequences listed, about an eighth are singletons. The specimen was PBMCs, collected before TCRalphabeta/CD19-depleted stem cell transplant. The receptor set was obtained from a girl aged 2-10 years with congenital amegakaryocytic thrombocytopenia, due to receive a stem cell transplant. Each CDR3 is given with its conserved first and last residue. D genes are given only for firm matches. Clone sizes are given selectively: once, few, many, or a class where the clone is expanded.

V gene,clone size,J gene,D gene,CDR3 protein,CDR3 DNA
TRBV20-1,many,TRBJ2-7,-,CSALGEDSYEQYF,TGCAGTGCACTGGGGGAGGATTCCTACGAGCAGTACTTC
TRBV27,-,TRBJ2-5,-,CASSLLGQGGFETQYF,TGTGCCAGCAGTTTATTAGGACAGGGAGGGTTCGAGACCCAGTACTTC
TRBV20-1,many,TRBJ2-7,TRBD2,CSARDPSGRVYEQYF,TGCAGTGCTAGAGATCCTAGCGGGAGAGTCTACGAGCAGTACTTC
TRBV10-3,many,TRBJ2-4,TRBD1,CAISEGTGGAKNIQYF,TGTGCCATCAGTGAGGGGACAGGGGGCGCCAAAAACATTCAGTACTTC
TRBV20-1,few,TRBJ2-5,TRBD1,CSAPTGGWGETQYF,TGCAGTGCTCCGACAGGGGGCTGGGGAGAGACCCAGTACTTC
TRBV7-6,many,TRBJ1-4,-,CASSISGGAEKLFF,TGTGCCAGCAGCATATCAGGTGGAGCAGAAAAACTGTTTTTT
TRBV6-1,few,TRBJ2-7,TRBD2,CASSSGEFAYEQYF,TGTGCCAGCAGCAGCGGGGAGTTCGCCTACGAGCAGTACTTC
TRBV25-1,few,TRBJ2-4,TRBD1,CASSGRRGTGGNIQYF,TGTGCCAGCAGTGGGCGACGGGGAACAGGGGGCAACATTCAGTACTTC
TRBV6-1,many,TRBJ2-7,-,CASSPETDIYEQYF,TGTGCCAGCAGTCCGGAGACGGACATCTACGAGCAGTACTTC
TRBV20-1,few,TRBJ2-1,-,CSARDGRVSYNEQFF,TGCAGTGCTAGAGATGGGCGGGTGTCCTACAATGAGCAGTTCTTC
TRBV10-3,-,TRBJ2-2,-,CAISENRELGGELFF,TGTGCCATCAGTGAAAATCGGGAGTTGGGCGGGGAGCTGTTTTTT
TRBV18,few,TRBJ2-3,-,CASSGDMTGTQYF,TGTGCCAGTTCAGGGGACATGACCGGTACGCAGTATTTT
TRBV10-3,many,TRBJ2-7,-,CAVRQEATYEQYF,TGTGCCGTAAGACAGGAGGCCACCTACGAGCAGTACTTC
TRBV7-9,many,TRBJ2-3,TRBD1,CASSGPGGAIDTQYF,TGTGCCAGCAGCGGTCCAGGGGGCGCGATAGATACGCAGTATTTT
TRBV7-8,-,TRBJ2-7,-,CASSLGMGIPYEQYF,TGTGCCAGCAGCCTTGGCATGGGTATTCCTTACGAGCAGTACTTC
TRBV20-1,many,TRBJ2-3,-,CSAALAESSTDTQYF,TGCAGTGCTGCCCTGGCGGAGTCTAGCACAGATACGCAGTATTTT
TRBV10-3,many,TRBJ2-1,TRBD1,CAITAGTGAIDEQFF,TGTGCCATCACCGCCGGGACAGGGGCTATCGATGAGCAGTTCTTC
TRBV7-9,-,TRBJ2-2,-,CASSPRLVIIAGELFF,TGTGCCAGCAGCCCCCGACTAGTTATTATCGCCGGGGAGCTGTTTTTT
TRBV29-1,few,TRBJ2-7,-,CSVGEMVSGEQYF,TGCAGCGTGGGGGAAATGGTTTCGGGCGAGCAGTACTTC
TRBV7-9,-,TRBJ2-1,-,CASTFLERGLNEQFF,TGTGCCAGCACCTTCCTCGAGAGGGGGTTGAATGAGCAGTTCTTC
TRBV20-1,-,TRBJ1-5,-,CSARFKGPNQPQHF,TGCAGTGCTAGATTTAAGGGACCAAATCAGCCCCAGCATTTT
TRBV7-3,few,TRBJ1-5,-,CASSLNTPNYSNQPQHF,TGTGCCAGCAGCTTAAATACTCCGAATTATAGCAATCAGCCCCAGCATTTT
TRBV12-3/TRBV12-4,few,TRBJ2-5,-,CASSYWDNQETQYF,TGTGCCAGCAGTTACTGGGATAACCAAGAGACCCAGTACTTC
TRBV7-8,many,TRBJ2-2,TRBD2,CASSLRFLAGVTGELFF,TGTGCCAGCAGCTTACGGTTTCTAGCGGGAGTCACCGGGGAGCTGTTTTTT
TRBV20-1,few,TRBJ2-2,-,CSAKKQAANTGELFF,TGCAGTGCCAAGAAACAAGCGGCGAACACCGGGGAGCTGTTTTTT
TRBV5-1,few,TRBJ2-1,-,CASSVPGRGNNEQFF,TGCGCCAGCAGCGTCCCAGGGAGAGGAAACAATGAGCAGTTCTTC